These 27 T cell receptor beta chains were sequenced from one sample in a study of graft-versus-host responses after intestinal transplantation. Sequencing was performed with immunoSEQ multiplex PCR; in TCRdb, only in-frame clones are kept and a portion is missing. The sample contains 15,000 to 20,000 clones, roughly a third of which appear only once. This specimen consisted of alloreactive CD4+ T cells from a mixed lymphocyte reaction culture, obtained before transplantation. Subset of the sample: CFSE-low proliferating T cells sorted from roughly six-day pre-transplant mixed lymphocyte reaction (GvH or HvG direction). The receptor set was obtained from a human patient who was an organ donor for intestinal transplantation.

Concerning this clone itself: A far larger clone is off by one base, so a read error is likely. The DNA is omitted, as the CDR3 cannot be located on it reliably, and the CDR3 follows TCRdb's listing. This chain uses TRBV29-1 with TRBJ1-2; the table's D call of TRBD1 was not tested on the DNA. The CDR3 sequence runs 13 residues, both termini included. Germline V gene data show CDR1 as SQVTM and CDR2 as ANQGSEA. The CDR3 protein is CSVAEGADYGSTF.

The V and J genes are TRBV6-1 and TRBJ1-5; D unclear. V was shortened by 8 bases and J by 6 bases, with 5 bases between the two germline ends. This CDR3 has 10 amino acids. The germline CDR1 and CDR2 sequences are MNHNS and SASEGT. The CDR3 reads CASRSQPQHF. The CDR3 DNA reads as TGTGCCAGCCGCAGTCAGCCCCAGCATTTT.

The J gene is TRBJ2-2, the V gene TRBV7-3; D gene ambiguous. The germline V and J ends were trimmed by 1 base and 6 bases, with 6 bases remaining between them. The CDR3 length is 13 residues. The V gene's germline CDR1 is SGHTA and CDR2 FQGTGA. The CDR3 sequence: CASSLIGAGELFF. For the CDR3, the DNA is TGTGCCAGCAGCTTAATTGGGGCCGGGGAGCTGTTTTTT.

This clone is labeled medium-sized. The J gene is TRBJ2-7, the V gene TRBV5-4, with 11 bases that match TRBD1. In germline, CDR1 is SGHNT, CDR2 YYREEE (reference sequence). The CDR3 consists of 17 residues. Trimming took 0 bases from V and 2 from J; bases not matched to a gene: 7. CDR3 DNA: TGTGCCAGCAGCTTGGCATTTGGACAGGGGGCAACCTACGAGCAGTACTTC. It yields the protein CASSLAFGQGATYEQYF. Full variable domain (rest looked up from reference TRBV5-4 and TRBJ2-7): ETGVTQSPTHLIKTRGQQVTLRCSSQSGHNTVSWYQQALGQGPQFIFQYYREEENGRGNFPPRFSGLQFPNYSSELNVNALELDDSALYLCASSLAFGQGATYEQYFGPGTRLTVT.

This clone is classed as medium-sized. V is TRBV5-6 and J is TRBJ1-3; D unclear. Germline assignment: CDR1 SGHDT and CDR2 YYEEEE. With 1 base removed from V and 1 base from J, the gap between germline ends came to 9 bases. This CDR3 region has 15 residues. CDR3 DNA sequence: TGTGCCAGCAGCTTGATCCGGGGTTCTGGAAACACCATATATTTT. Its translation is CASSLIRGSGNTIYF.

This clone was observed once. The chain carries TRBV6-5 and TRBJ2-5; D unresolved. Judging by the DNA end, TRBJ2-7 fits better; the J call may be wrong. CDR3 length: 12 residues. Germline CDR1 MNHEY, CDR2 SVGAGI. The CDR3 loop is CASSQSPYEQYF. The CDR3, as DNA: TGTGCCAGCAGCCAGAGTCCGTACGAGCAGTACTTC.

The CDR3 sequence is CASRPSGANVLTF. DNA for the CDR3: TGTGCCAGCAGACCCTCTGGGGCCAACGTCCTGACTTTC. The chain combines TRBV15 with TRBJ2-6, with no clear D. The CDR3 covers 13 residues. V was pared by 10 bases and J by 0 bases, with 7 bases between. CDR1 is LNHNV and CDR2 is YYDKDF in the germline V gene (reference sequence).

The rearrangement joins TRBV19 to TRBJ1-5, with a tentative D call TRBD1 (5 bases). The CDR3 contains 16 residues. Trimming took off 3 bases at V and 0 bases at J, with 12 bases between the two ends. CDR1 LNHDA and CDR2 SQIVND come from the germline V gene (reference sequence). In DNA, the CDR3 is TGTGCCAGTAGTATCCAACAGGAATATAGCAATCAGCCCCAGCATTTT. Its protein is CASSIQQEYSNQPQHF. The complete variable domain, with remaining parts taken from reference TRBV19 and TRBJ1-5, reads DGGITQSPKYLFRKEGQNVTLSCEQNLNHDAMYWYRQDPGQGLRLIYYSQIVNDFQKGDIAEGYSVSREKKESFPLTVTSAQKNPTAFYLCASSIQQEYSNQPQHFGDGTRLSIL.

This clone has a handful of counts. In the same sample, other DNA sequences code for this CDR3. The chain has TRBV5-1 and TRBJ2-5, with TRBD1 matching over 8 bases. The germline V gene has CDR1 SGHRS and CDR2 YFSETQ. The ends lost 1 base at V and 5 bases at J; junction bases unmatched: 1. This CDR3 region has 13 residues. This CDR3 reads CASSLQGAETQYF. CDR3 sequence (DNA): TGCGCCAGCAGCTTGCAGGGGGCTGAGACCCAGTACTTC.

The gene calls are TRBV7-2 and TRBJ2-3; D is unresolved. There are 15 residues in the CDR3. Germline V gene data show CDR1 as SGHTA and CDR2 as FQGNSA. V was pared by 1 base and J by 1 base, with 9 bases between. This CDR3 is CASSLDYQRTDTQYF. The DNA of the CDR3 is TGTGCCAGCAGCTTAGACTACCAACGCACAGATACGCAGTATTTT.

V gene TRBV30 combines with J gene TRBJ2-7; the match to TRBD2 covers 10 bases. The CDR3 contains 13 residues. Germline V gives CDR1 GTSNPN, CDR2 SVGIG (reference sequence). V dropped 0 bases and J dropped 7; count of bases not matched to a gene: 3. This CDR3 reads CAWSVLAGQEQYF. The CDR3 DNA reads as TGTGCCTGGAGTGTACTAGCGGGACAGGAGCAGTACTTC.

The chain couples TRBV9 to TRBJ2-1; no definite D call. CDR3 length equals 15 residues. Trimming removed 3 bases from V and 9 bases from J, with 19 bases in between. Per the germline V gene, CDR1 is SGDLS and CDR2 is YYNGEE. CDR3 protein: CASSALEPDFGEQFF. CDR3 nucleotides: TGTGCCAGCAGCGCCCTCGAGCCCGATTTCGGTGAGCAGTTCTTC. The full variable domain, completed using reference TRBV9 and TRBJ2-1, is DSGVTQTPKHLITATGQRVTLRCSPRSGDLSVYWYQQSLDQGLQFLIQYYNGEERAKGNILERFSAQQFPDLHSELNLSSLELGDSALYFCASSALEPDFGEQFFGPGTRLTVL.

This clone turned up a few times. V gene TRBV6-1 combines with J gene TRBJ1-5; weak D call: TRBD1 (6 bases). The ends were cut back, 7 bases at V and 3 bases at J, with 16 bases in the middle. Germline CDR1 MNHNS, CDR2 SASEGT. This CDR3 has 15 residues. CDR3 protein: CASTDQTGFNQPQHF. The CDR3 bases are TGTGCCAGCACCGATCAAACAGGGTTCAATCAGCCCCAGCATTTT.

V and J are TRBV28 and TRBJ1-1; D remains ambiguous. The CDR3 is made up of 15 amino acids. Trimming left V 3 bases short and J 4 bases short, with 15 bases between. CDR1 and CDR2 from the germline V gene are MDHEN and SYDVKM. CDR3 in amino acids: CASSFPSVGRTEAFF. The DNA of the CDR3 is TGTGCCAGCAGTTTCCCGTCCGTGGGTCGCACTGAAGCTTTCTTT.

This clone was observed once. The J gene is TRBJ2-7, the V gene TRBV28; 9 bases fit TRBD1. In germline, CDR1 is MDHEN, CDR2 SYDVKM. The CDR3 has 15 residues. J gave up 4 bases and V 5 bases, and 9 bases lay outside the gene matches. The CDR3 DNA reads TGTGCCAGCAGTACCGGGGGACAGGGAGTTTACGAGCAGTACTTC. Its translation is CASSTGGQGVYEQYF.

The rearrangement links TRBV6-6 to TRBJ2-7; D perhaps matches TRBD2 (6 bases). This CDR3 comprises 15 residues. Germline CDR1 is MNHNY and CDR2 is SVGAGI (reference sequence). The V gene lost 0 bases and the J gene lost 2 bases, with 11 bases spanning the gap. Written as DNA, the CDR3 is TGTGCCAGCAGTTACTCGTACGGGAGTCCCTACGAGCAGTACTTC. Translated, it gives CASSYSYGSPYEQYF.

This clone was detected a few times. The rearrangement uses TRBV19 and TRBJ2-5; 7 nucleotides agree with TRBD2. Germline V CDR1 and CDR2: LNHDA, SQIVND (reference sequence). The CDR3 runs 14 residues. V shed 3 bases and J 2 bases; nucleotides not matched to a gene: 3. The CDR3 region is CASSIGGGQETQYF. The CDR3 coding sequence is TGTGCCAGTAGTATCGGGGGAGGGCAAGAGACCCAGTACTTC.

The chain links TRBV2 to TRBJ1-5; D is unclear. The length of the CDR3 is 14 residues. The germline CDR1 and CDR2 sequences are SNHLY and FYNNEI. V lost 7 bases and J 0 bases, leaving 10 bases between the germline ends. CDR3 nucleotide sequence: TGTGCCAGCAACGGGGTTTATAGCAATCAGCCCCAGCATTTT. Amino acids: CASNGVYSNQPQHF.

The J gene is TRBJ2-5, the V gene TRBV5-1, with TRBD2 identical over 8 bases. V shed 1 base, J shed 1 base, and the junction held 9 bases outside the gene matches. Germline CDR1 is SGHRS and CDR2 is YFSETQ. The CDR3 contains 17 residues. The CDR3 sequence: CASSLRLAGSTQETQYF. The CDR3, as DNA: TGCGCCAGCAGCTTGCGGCTAGCGGGTAGTACCCAAGAGACCCAGTACTTC.

V usage is TRBV27 and J usage is TRBJ1-1; D gene ambiguous. This CDR3 is built from 13 residues. V was clipped by 9 bases and J by 2 bases, with 13 bases between them. Per the germline V gene, CDR1 is MNHEY and CDR2 is SMNVEV (reference sequence). CDR3 residues: CASQKIQNTEAFF. The DNA of the CDR3 is TGTGCCAGTCAAAAGATTCAAAACACTGAAGCTTTCTTT.

In this sample, this clone turned up a few times. The chain carries TRBV5-4 and TRBJ2-1; 7 bases map to TRBD2. Germline CDR1 SGHNT, CDR2 YYREEE (reference sequence). The J segment lost 1 base and the V segment lost 4 bases, leaving 8 bases of the junction unmatched. This CDR3 spans 16 amino acids. CDR3 region: CASSTQAGRSYNEQFF. As DNA, the CDR3 is TGTGCCAGCAGCACCCAAGCGGGAAGGTCCTACAATGAGCAGTTCTTC.

The J gene is TRBJ2-1, the V gene TRBV6-5; 10 bases match TRBD2. The CDR3 has 15 amino acids. V dropped 4 bases and J dropped 6; count of bases not matched to a gene: 6. Germline CDR1 is MNHEY and CDR2 is SVGAGI. The CDR3 region is CASSWGLAGVNEQFF. The DNA for the CDR3 is TGTGCCAGCAGTTGGGGTCTAGCGGGAGTCAATGAGCAGTTCTTC.

V usage is TRBV2 and J usage is TRBJ2-2, with D possibly matching TRBD2 (5 bases). The ends were cut back, 0 bases at V and 9 bases at J, with 11 bases in the middle. The length of the CDR3 is 14 residues. Per germline, CDR1 SNHLY and CDR2 FYNNEI. CDR3 residues: CASSEALGGWELFF. The CDR3 nucleotides are TGTGCCAGCAGTGAAGCCCTAGGCGGGTGGGAGCTGTTTTTT. Using reference TRBV2 and TRBJ2-2 for the parts outside the CDR3, the full variable domain is EPEVTQTPSHQVTQMGQEVILRCVPISNHLYFYWYRQILGQKVEFLVSFYNNEISEKSEIFDDQFSVERPDGSNFTLKIRSTKLEDSAMYFCASSEALGGWELFFGEGSRLTVL.

V and J are TRBV6-1 and TRBJ1-4; the D gene is possibly TRBD1 (5 bases). The CDR3 spans 15 residues. Germline-derived CDR1 and CDR2 are MNHNS and SASEGT. The ends were cut back, 5 bases at V and 4 bases at J, with 14 bases in the middle. The CDR3 coding sequence is TGTGCCAGCAGTCGCGGCGGGGACTTTAATGAAAAACTGTTTTTT. Protein sequence: CASSRGGDFNEKLFF.

The CDR3 is CASSPGVGSNVHEKLFF. In DNA, the CDR3 is TGTGCCAGCAGCCCTGGGGTGGGGAGCAACGTACATGAAAAACTGTTTTTT. The chain recombines TRBV11-2 with TRBJ1-4; no clear D gene. The length of the CDR3 is 17 residues. V lost 5 bases and J 6 bases, leaving 22 bases between the germline ends. Germline CDR1 is SGHAT and CDR2 is FQNNGV.

On this clone itself: An end of the junction differs from the germline gene, which may be a read error. This CDR3 is also generated by other DNA sequences in the sample. V is TRBV6-1 and J is TRBJ2-7, with 7 bases matching TRBD2. CDR3 length: 15 amino acids. The germline V gene encodes CDR1 MNHNS and CDR2 SASEGT. CDR3 residues: CASSEFGGSNGEQYF. CDR3 sequence (DNA): TGTGCCAGTAGTGAATTTGGCGGGAGTAACGGCGAGCAGTACTTC.

This clone has a handful of counts. The chain recombines TRBV11-3 with TRBJ2-3; D is uncertain. Germline CDR1 SGHNT, CDR2 YENEEA. The CDR3 contains 15 residues. V was clipped by 1 base and J by 4 bases, with 12 bases between them. This CDR3 is CASSLALMVSDTQYF. The DNA of the CDR3 is TGTGCCAGCAGCTTAGCTCTTATGGTTTCAGATACGCAGTATTTT.